This T cell receptor (beta chain) stems from a study of T cells in Graves' hyperthyroidism and ophthalmopathy. Study results and limitations: Ophthalmopathy, as predicted by the model, came a median roughly 6.8 months after the prediction.

When ophthalmopathy did not progress within 18 months, Graves' hyperthyroidism was considered stable. Exclusions: uncontrolled infection, other autoimmune disease, pregnancy, lactation. Diagnostic assessment was based on clinical symptoms, serum thyroxine and TRAb, thyroid ultrasound and orbital computed tomography. This clonotype was seen ten or more times. Its specificity is unknown. Authors of the study amplified TCR beta CDR3 regions from RNA transcripts. First-round RT-PCR with HTBI primers amplified the TCR CDR3 region. TCRdb re-called the multiplex PCR reads with MiXCR, one entry per CDR3 protein. This table has fewer than 750,000 distinct CDR3 sequences, 40% to 55% appearing once. The sequencing sample was made of peripheral blood or thyroid tissue (not recorded which). The origin of this receptor is a woman aged 18-29 years with Graves' hyperthyroidism.

The CDR3 DNA is TGTGCCAGCAGCGCCCAGACTAGCGGGAGCCAAGAGACCCAGTACTTC. Its protein is CASSAQTSGSQETQYF. The chain employs TRBV2 and TRBJ2-5, with 12 bases matching TRBD2. The germline V gene encodes CDR1 SNHLY and CDR2 FYNNEI. The V gene end was trimmed by 6 bases and the J gene end by 1 base; junction bases not matched to a gene: 6. The length of the CDR3 is 16 residues.